The T cell receptor beta chain under discussion was sequenced for a study of STAT5B mutations in CD4+ large granular lymphocyte leukemia. Study at large: Among healthy donors, a particular HLA allele went with more CDR3 'QG' motifs.

Clones were sequenced by immunoSEQ multiplex PCR, and TCRdb holds only the in-frame ones, with some missing. The sample has under 40,000 clones, more than 60% seen once. CDR3 length equals 14 residues. The germline V gene has CDR1 MRHNA and CDR2 SNTAGT. V shed 4 bases and J shed 5 bases, with 12 bases lying between them. Regarding the study as a whole: 25% of private leukemic clonotypes occurred rarely in other patients' non-leukemic repertoires.

In regard to this clone: Its matching antigen is unknown.

Sequenced: CD4+ T cells from blood buffy coats. The sequence came from a human donor in good health. The V and J genes are TRBV6-4 and TRBJ2-1; D is possibly TRBD2 (6 bases). CDR3 region: CASSALANNNEQFF. The DNA for the CDR3 is TGTGCCAGCAGTGCACTAGCCAACAACAATGAGCAGTTCTTC.